This is a list of T cell receptor beta chains from one sample in a study of regulatory T cells in long-lasting Graves disease. TCRdb reprocessed the multiplex PCR reads via MiXCR and lists one record per CDR3 protein. Seen here are about 470,000 distinct CDR3 sequences, about 15% observed once, and the top ten hold 16%. Separately, the same data were catalogued under a study of T cells in Graves' hyperthyroidism and ophthalmopathy.

The sequencing here drew on peripheral blood mononuclear cells (PBMCs), taken at new diagnosis, from a patient treated with antithyroid drugs. Receptors originate from a woman aged 25 to 39 with Graves disease. The CDR3 runs from the conserved cysteine through the conserved F or W. The order of the fields is V gene, J gene, D gene, clone size, CDR3 protein, CDR3 DNA. D genes are given only for firm matches. Some rows mark clone size as missing; the rest say once, few, many or name a class of expanded clone.

v_call: TRBV9
j_call: TRBJ2-2
d_call: .
clone_size: few
cdr3_aa: CASSDPRGVTGELFF
cdr3_nt: TGTGCCAGCAGCGACCCGAGGGGCGTTACCGGGGAGCTGTTTTTT

v_call: TRBV28
j_call: TRBJ2-7
d_call: .
clone_size: many
cdr3_aa: CASSQNYYEQYF
cdr3_nt: TGTGCCAGCAGCCAAAACTACTACGAGCAGTACTTC

v_call: TRBV5-1
j_call: TRBJ2-4
d_call: .
clone_size: few
cdr3_aa: CASSLASGEAKNIQYF
cdr3_nt: TGCGCCAGCAGCTTGGCCTCGGGAGAGGCCAAAAACATTCAGTACTTC

v_call: TRBV2
j_call: TRBJ2-1
d_call: TRBD2
clone_size: many
cdr3_aa: CASSAGLAWPNEQFF
cdr3_nt: TGTGCCAGCAGTGCGGGACTAGCGTGGCCCAATGAGCAGTTCTTC

v_call: TRBV5-1
j_call: TRBJ1-3
d_call: .
clone_size: many
cdr3_aa: CASSPMGSSGNTIYF
cdr3_nt: TGCGCCAGCAGCCCCATGGGCTCCTCTGGAAACACCATATATTTT

v_call: TRBV20-1
j_call: TRBJ2-1
d_call: .
clone_size: many
cdr3_aa: CSAFRGGNEQFF
cdr3_nt: TGCAGTGCCTTCCGAGGGGGCAATGAGCAGTTCTTC

v_call: TRBV11-3
j_call: TRBJ2-7
d_call: TRBD1
clone_size: many
cdr3_aa: CASSLGRDRVGFF
cdr3_nt: TGTGCCAGCAGCTTGGGAAGGGACAGGGTAGGATTCTTC

v_call: TRBV7-8
j_call: TRBJ2-1
d_call: .
clone_size: many
cdr3_aa: CASTTRGEQFF
cdr3_nt: TGTGCCAGCACCACGAGAGGCGAGCAGTTCTTC

v_call: TRBV7-8
j_call: TRBJ2-1
d_call: .
clone_size: few
cdr3_aa: CASSFIGEQFF
cdr3_nt: TGTGCCAGCAGCTTTATCGGTGAGCAGTTCTTC

v_call: TRBV11-2
j_call: TRBJ2-2
d_call: .
clone_size: many
cdr3_aa: CASSLDLTARGGELFF
cdr3_nt: TGTGCCAGCAGCTTAGATTTGACGGCGAGAGGTGGGGAGCTGTTTTTT

v_call: TRBV14
j_call: TRBJ1-1
d_call: .
clone_size: many
cdr3_aa: CASSHRQVSEAFF
cdr3_nt: TGTGCCAGCAGCCATAGACAGGTCTCTGAAGCTTTCTTT

v_call: TRBV20-1
j_call: TRBJ2-5
d_call: .
clone_size: many
cdr3_aa: CSASGSQETQYF
cdr3_nt: TGCAGTGCTAGCGGGAGCCAAGAGACCCAGTACTTC

v_call: TRBV11-2
j_call: TRBJ1-2
d_call: TRBD1
clone_size: many
cdr3_aa: CASSSFKGQNYGYTF
cdr3_nt: TGTGCCAGCAGCTCATTTAAGGGACAGAACTATGGCTACACCTTC

v_call: TRBV12-3/TRBV12-4
j_call: TRBJ1-1
d_call: .
clone_size: many
cdr3_aa: CASREGGEAFF
cdr3_nt: TGTGCCTCCCGTGAGGGGGGCGAAGCTTTCTTT

v_call: TRBV20-1
j_call: TRBJ1-1
d_call: .
clone_size: many
cdr3_aa: CSARSGDLDPEAFF
cdr3_nt: TGCAGTGCTAGGAGTGGGGACTTGGACCCTGAAGCTTTCTTT

v_call: TRBV7-9
j_call: TRBJ2-3
d_call: .
clone_size: many
cdr3_aa: CASSFRGLDTQYF
cdr3_nt: TGTGCCAGCAGCTTCCGAGGGTTAGATACGCAGTATTTT

v_call: TRBV12-3/TRBV12-4
j_call: TRBJ2-1
d_call: .
clone_size: many
cdr3_aa: CASWGKASSYNEQFF
cdr3_nt: TGTGCCAGCTGGGGAAAGGCTAGCTCCTACAATGAGCAGTTCTTC

v_call: TRBV25-1
j_call: TRBJ2-7
d_call: .
clone_size: .
cdr3_aa: CASSGGTDLYF
cdr3_nt: TGTGCCAGCAGCGGTGGGACGGATTTGTACTTC

v_call: TRBV6-2/TRBV6-3
j_call: TRBJ2-3
d_call: TRBD2
clone_size: .
cdr3_aa: CASSPSGRALYTQYF
cdr3_nt: TGTGCCAGCAGTCCTAGCGGGAGGGCCTTGTATACGCAGTATTTT

v_call: TRBV28
j_call: TRBJ2-1
d_call: TRBD2
clone_size: .
cdr3_aa: CASSTLAGSSYNEQFF
cdr3_nt: TGTGCCAGCAGTACACTAGCGGGGAGCTCCTACAATGAGCAGTTCTTC

v_call: TRBV28
j_call: TRBJ1-3
d_call: .
clone_size: .
cdr3_aa: CASSQASSGNTIYF
cdr3_nt: TGTGCCAGCAGTCAGGCAAGCTCTGGAAACACCATATATTTT

v_call: TRBV7-9
j_call: TRBJ1-1
d_call: TRBD1
clone_size: many
cdr3_aa: CASSLNRGVSEAFF
cdr3_nt: TGTGCCAGCAGCTTAAACAGGGGCGTCTCTGAAGCTTTCTTT

v_call: TRBV28
j_call: TRBJ2-3
d_call: TRBD2
clone_size: many
cdr3_aa: CASSPTVSKSAGEYTDTQYF
cdr3_nt: TGTGCCAGCAGTCCAACCGTCTCTAAATCGGCGGGGGAGTACACAGATACGCAGTATTTT

v_call: TRBV6-5
j_call: TRBJ1-4
d_call: .
clone_size: few
cdr3_aa: CASSLAGRGATNEKLFF
cdr3_nt: TGTGCCAGCAGTTTAGCTGGCCGGGGCGCAACTAATGAAAAACTGTTTTTT

v_call: TRBV20-1
j_call: TRBJ2-2
d_call: TRBD2
clone_size: many
cdr3_aa: CSARILAGTGELFF
cdr3_nt: TGCAGTGCTAGAATCCTAGCGGGAACCGGGGAGCTGTTTTTT

v_call: TRBV5-5
j_call: TRBJ2-2
d_call: .
clone_size: many
cdr3_aa: CASTFGAATTGELFF
cdr3_nt: TGTGCCAGCACCTTCGGGGCAGCCACTACCGGGGAGCTGTTTTTT

v_call: TRBV7-2
j_call: TRBJ2-5
d_call: TRBD2
clone_size: .
cdr3_aa: CASSLDGSAGVRETQYF
cdr3_nt: TGTGCCAGCAGCTTAGATGGTTCAGCGGGAGTTAGGGAGACCCAGTACTTC

v_call: TRBV3-1
j_call: TRBJ2-1
d_call: .
clone_size: .
cdr3_aa: CASSPRISDSSYNEQFF
cdr3_nt: TGTGCCAGCAGCCCCAGGATTAGCGATAGCTCCTACAATGAGCAGTTCTTC

v_call: TRBV30
j_call: TRBJ2-1
d_call: TRBD2
clone_size: many
cdr3_aa: CAWSLPGTSGREQFF
cdr3_nt: TGTGCCTGGAGTTTGCCAGGGACTAGCGGGAGAGAGCAGTTCTTC

v_call: TRBV20-1
j_call: TRBJ2-5
d_call: .
clone_size: many
cdr3_aa: CSASGTQETQYF
cdr3_nt: TGCAGTGCTTCCGGGACCCAAGAGACCCAGTACTTC

v_call: TRBV6-5
j_call: TRBJ2-3
d_call: .
clone_size: many
cdr3_aa: CASSFLGGGTDTQYF
cdr3_nt: TGTGCCAGCAGTTTCCTGGGAGGAGGCACAGATACGCAGTATTTT

v_call: TRBV9
j_call: TRBJ2-5
d_call: .
clone_size: .
cdr3_aa: CASSVGGLGETQYF
cdr3_nt: TGTGCCAGCAGCGTAGGCGGACTGGGGGAGACCCAGTACTTC

v_call: TRBV6-2/TRBV6-3
j_call: TRBJ1-4
d_call: .
clone_size: .
cdr3_aa: CASSFGLNEKLFF
cdr3_nt: TGTGCCAGCAGTTTCGGACTCAATGAAAAACTGTTTTTT

v_call: TRBV6-2/TRBV6-3
j_call: TRBJ1-3
d_call: TRBD1
clone_size: once
cdr3_aa: CASSPGGSNSGNTIYF
cdr3_nt: TGTGCCAGCAGCCCAGGGGGATCAAACTCTGGAAACACCATATATTTT

v_call: TRBV29-1
j_call: TRBJ1-4
d_call: .
clone_size: .
cdr3_aa: CSAPRNEKLFF
cdr3_nt: TGCAGCGCTCCCAGAAATGAAAAACTGTTTTTT

v_call: TRBV11-2
j_call: TRBJ2-7
d_call: .
clone_size: .
cdr3_aa: CASSQITGSSYEQYF
cdr3_nt: TGCGCCAGCAGCCAAATCACAGGGAGCTCCTACGAGCAGTACTTC

v_call: TRBV3-1
j_call: TRBJ1-1
d_call: .
clone_size: many
cdr3_aa: CASSQDRFRLSTEAFF
cdr3_nt: TGTGCCAGCAGCCAAGATAGGTTTCGTCTGAGCACTGAAGCTTTCTTT

v_call: TRBV7-7
j_call: TRBJ2-5
d_call: .
clone_size: .
cdr3_aa: CASSLGVLRVNTQETQYF
cdr3_nt: TGTGCTAGCAGCTTAGGGGTGTTGCGCGTTAACACCCAAGAGACCCAGTACTTC

v_call: TRBV7-6
j_call: TRBJ2-7
d_call: TRBD2
clone_size: .
cdr3_aa: CASSLLAAQRGTSGVEQYF
cdr3_nt: TGTGCCAGCAGCCTCCTGGCAGCACAAAGGGGGACTAGCGGCGTGGAGCAGTACTTC

v_call: TRBV6-4
j_call: TRBJ2-1
d_call: .
clone_size: few
cdr3_aa: CASSEKRAVGYNEQFF
cdr3_nt: TGTGCCAGCAGTGAAAAACGGGCGGTTGGCTACAATGAGCAGTTCTTC

v_call: TRBV11-2
j_call: TRBJ2-1
d_call: .
clone_size: few
cdr3_aa: CASSPPVGIYNEQFF
cdr3_nt: TGCGCCAGCAGCCCCCCGGTGGGCATCTACAATGAGCAGTTCTTC

v_call: TRBV12-3/TRBV12-4
j_call: TRBJ1-1
d_call: .
clone_size: few
cdr3_aa: CASSSTGMNTEAFF
cdr3_nt: TGTGCCAGCAGCTCAACAGGGATGAACACTGAAGCTTTCTTT

v_call: TRBV27
j_call: TRBJ1-5
d_call: TRBD1
clone_size: few
cdr3_aa: CASSRGTDYSNQPQHF
cdr3_nt: TGTGCCAGCAGCCGCGGGACAGATTATAGCAATCAGCCCCAGCATTTT

v_call: TRBV7-2
j_call: TRBJ1-5
d_call: .
clone_size: few
cdr3_aa: CASSQDGWGMDQPQHF
cdr3_nt: TGTGCCAGCAGCCAAGACGGCTGGGGAATGGATCAGCCCCAGCATTTT

v_call: TRBV3-1
j_call: TRBJ2-3
d_call: TRBD1
clone_size: .
cdr3_aa: CASSLRGPDTQYF
cdr3_nt: TGTGCCAGCAGCCTAAGGGGGCCAGATACGCAGTATTTT

v_call: TRBV6-1
j_call: TRBJ2-5
d_call: TRBD2
clone_size: .
cdr3_aa: CASGWREGRETQYF
cdr3_nt: TGTGCCAGCGGCTGGCGGGAGGGCCGGGAGACCCAGTACTTC

v_call: TRBV7-3
j_call: TRBJ2-3
d_call: .
clone_size: many
cdr3_aa: CASSSPGRVPEVTDTQYF
cdr3_nt: TGTGCCAGCAGCTCCCCCGGTAGGGTCCCTGAGGTCACAGATACGCAGTATTTT

v_call: TRBV6-2/TRBV6-3
j_call: TRBJ2-7
d_call: TRBD2
clone_size: many
cdr3_aa: CASRAIAGSFYEQYF
cdr3_nt: TGTGCCAGCAGGGCCATAGCGGGTTCCTTCTACGAGCAGTACTTC

v_call: TRBV2
j_call: TRBJ2-7
d_call: .
clone_size: many
cdr3_aa: CASKEGGLYEQYF
cdr3_nt: TGTGCCAGCAAGGAGGGTGGGCTCTACGAGCAGTACTTC

v_call: TRBV12-3/TRBV12-4
j_call: TRBJ1-5
d_call: .
clone_size: many
cdr3_aa: CASSSYLPPGEGQPQHF
cdr3_nt: TGTGCCAGCAGTTCTTATCTCCCCCCGGGAGAAGGTCAGCCCCAGCATTTT

v_call: TRBV19
j_call: TRBJ2-1
d_call: TRBD2
clone_size: .
cdr3_aa: CASSTPGLARYNEQFF
cdr3_nt: TGTGCCAGTAGCACGCCGGGACTAGCGCGTTACAATGAGCAGTTCTTC

v_call: TRBV9
j_call: TRBJ2-7
d_call: .
clone_size: few
cdr3_aa: CASSVEPAGSSYEQYF
cdr3_nt: TGTGCCAGCAGCGTAGAGCCAGCGGGCAGTTCCTACGAGCAGTACTTC

v_call: TRBV5-6
j_call: TRBJ2-7
d_call: TRBD1
clone_size: many
cdr3_aa: CASSLPGRGTYEQYF
cdr3_nt: TGTGCCAGCAGCCTCCCGGGCAGGGGGACCTACGAGCAGTACTTC

v_call: TRBV14
j_call: TRBJ2-7
d_call: TRBD1
clone_size: many
cdr3_aa: CASSHISSGTGDEQYF
cdr3_nt: TGTGCCAGCAGCCATATCAGCTCCGGGACAGGGGACGAGCAGTACTTC

v_call: TRBV30
j_call: TRBJ1-5
d_call: TRBD1
clone_size: few
cdr3_aa: CAWSLTGTGNIQPQHF
cdr3_nt: TGTGCCTGGAGTTTAACCGGGACAGGGAACATTCAGCCCCAGCATTTT